Below, 16 T cell receptor beta chains from the same sample are listed, as sequenced in a study of T cell repertoires in cytomegalovirus infection. TCRdb ran MiXCR on the reads and lists one entry per CDR3 protein. The table has approximately 1,000,000 distinct CDR3 sequences, less than 35% seen once; the top ten hold more than 12%. No antigen is known for these receptors. Material: cultured CD8+ T cells from PBMCs, obtained from culture after CMV antigen stimulation. Receptor source: a human donor in good health (CMV status not recorded). Some clones in this sample may be carry-over from other donors' samples.

Remarks on this clonotype: Since a much larger clone is just one base distant, this may be a read error. This chain connects TRBV7-2 to TRBJ1-2; D is uncertain. CDR1 and CDR2 from the germline V gene are SGHTA and FQGNSA. This CDR3 spans 14 amino acids. CDR3 protein: CAGSPKRHNYGYTF. CDR3 DNA: TGTGCCGGCAGCCCCAAGCGGCATAACTATGGCTACACCTTC.

The chain combines TRBV27 with TRBJ1-4, with no clear D. V lost 5 bases and J 6 bases, leaving 16 bases between the germline ends. CDR1 and CDR2 (germline): MNHEY, SMNVEV (reference sequence). The CDR3 has 15 residues. The CDR3 protein is CASSQRQKYHEKLFF. The CDR3 DNA sequence: TGTGCCAGCAGTCAGAGACAAAAGTATCATGAAAAACTGTTTTTT.

In this sample, this clonotype turned up once. V is TRBV6-5 and J is TRBJ2-1; 11 nucleotides align to TRBD2. After removal of 6 bases from V and 7 bases from J, the junction contained 14 bases not matched to a gene. Germline CDR1 reads MNHEY; CDR2 reads SVGAGI. The CDR3 sequence is 17 residues long. The CDR3 sequence is CASRSSPLAGVQNEQFF. The CDR3 bases are TGTGCCAGCAGATCCTCACCACTAGCGGGGGTGCAGAATGAGCAGTTCTTC.

This clonotype was seen a handful of times. The rearrangement uses TRBV19 and TRBJ2-3; 12 bases line up with TRBD2. With 7 bases clipped from V and 1 base from J, the junction kept 3 bases outside the gene matches. The CDR3 has 15 residues. Germline V gives CDR1 LNHDA, CDR2 SQIVND (reference sequence). The CDR3 reads CASTWTSGGTDTQYF. DNA for the CDR3: TGTGCCAGTACCTGGACTAGCGGGGGCACAGATACGCAGTATTTT.

The chain uses TRBV20-1 and TRBJ2-1; D may be TRBD2 (5 bases). The CDR3 extends over 15 amino acids. With 1 base removed from V and 0 bases from J, the gap between germline ends came to 10 bases. Germline V gene data show CDR1 as DFQATT and CDR2 as SNEGSKA (reference sequence). CDR3 DNA: TGCAGTGCTAGAGGACTAACAAGCTCCTACAATGAGCAGTTCTTC. This translates into CSARGLTSSYNEQFF.

This clonotype has only a few counts. The CDR3 reads CSALGGGVGPTDTQYF. As DNA, the CDR3 is TGCAGTGCCCTAGGGGGTGGTGTCGGGCCTACAGATACGCAGTATTTT. The J gene is TRBJ2-3, the V gene TRBV20-1, with D perhaps matching TRBD1 (6 bases). V dropped 6 bases and J dropped 3 bases, with 22 bases sitting between them. The CDR3 has 16 residues. Germline CDR1 is DFQATT and CDR2 is SNEGSKA (reference sequence).

This clonotype was recorded many times. The chain employs TRBV7-2 and TRBJ2-7; 9 bases line up with TRBD2. V trimming: 0 bases; J trimming: 4 bases; junction bases outside the gene matches: 4. Germline CDR1 and CDR2: SGHTA and FQGNSA. The CDR3 contains 15 residues. The CDR3 protein is CASSLATSGLYEQYF. DNA of the CDR3: TGTGCCAGCAGCTTAGCTACTAGCGGGTTATACGAGCAGTACTTC.

CDR3 sequence reads: CASSLRAPLNTEAFF. The CDR3 DNA sequence: TGCGCCAGCAGCCTGAGGGCACCTTTGAACACTGAAGCTTTCTTT. The chain combines TRBV4-1 with TRBJ1-1; no clear D gene. The germline V gene has CDR1 MGHRA and CDR2 YSYEKL. V lost 4 bases to trimming and J lost 0 bases, with 12 bases between them. CDR3 length: 15 amino acids.

This rearrangement joins TRBV15 to TRBJ2-3; tentative D call: TRBD2 (7 bases). The CDR3 has 14 amino acids. Germline V gene sequence: CDR1 LNHNV, CDR2 YYDKDF (reference sequence). V was shortened by 6 bases and J by 4 bases, with 14 bases between the two germline ends. The CDR3 is CATRLGGLADTQYF. The CDR3 coding sequence is TGTGCCACCAGGCTGGGGGGGCTGGCAGATACGCAGTATTTT.

This chain joins TRBV6-1 and TRBJ2-5; D gene unclear. Germline V gene sequence: CDR1 MNHNS, CDR2 SASEGT. V was pared by 7 bases and J by 4 bases, with 16 bases between. This CDR3 is built from 14 residues. CDR3 amino acids: CASNPTPVGETQYF. DNA for the CDR3: TGTGCCAGCAACCCCACACCAGTGGGAGAGACCCAGTACTTC.

The sample holds a few counts of this clonotype. The chain couples TRBV3-1 to TRBJ1-1; D may be TRBD1 (5 bases). Germline V gene data show CDR1 as LGHDT and CDR2 as YNNKEL (reference sequence). The CDR3 covers 15 residues. Trimming removed 2 bases from V and 5 bases from J, with 15 bases in between. As DNA, the CDR3 is TGTGCCAGCAGCCAAACTAACAGGCAAGGAACTGAAGCTTTCTTT. It codes for CASSQTNRQGTEAFF.

Comment on this clonotype: The junction does not match germline at one end; this may be a read error. CDR3 in amino acids: CASSLVGGTNQPQNF. The CDR3 DNA sequence: TGTGCCAGCAGTTTAGTCGGCGGAACCAATCAGCCCCAGAATTTT. The genes are TRBV28 and TRBJ1-5; D is unclear. This CDR3 spans 15 amino acids. Per germline, CDR1 MDHEN and CDR2 SYDVKM.

The chain uses TRBV15 and TRBJ1-1, with D possibly TRBD1 on 6 matching bases. This CDR3 region has 13 residues. In germline, CDR1 is LNHNV, CDR2 YYDKDF (reference sequence). Trimming left V 0 bases short and J 8 bases short, with 10 bases between. CDR3 nucleotides: TGTGCCACCAGCAGAGATTCAGGGGTGGAAGCTTTCTTT. It codes for CATSRDSGVEAFF. Together with reference TRBV15 and TRBJ1-1, the CDR3 gives the full variable domain: DAMVIQNPRYQVTQFGKPVTLSCSQTLNHNVMYWYQQKSSQAPKLLFHYYDKDFNNEADTPDNFQSRRPNTSFCFLDIRSPGLGDTAMYLCATSRDSGVEAFFGQGTRLTVV.

The V gene is TRBV15, the J gene TRBJ2-5; 9 nucleotides match TRBD2. J gave up 5 bases and V 4 bases, and 8 bases lay outside the gene matches. The CDR3 covers 15 residues. CDR1 and CDR2 from the germline V gene are LNHNV and YYDKDF (reference sequence). The CDR3 sequence: CATSKIAGVRETQYF. The CDR3 coding sequence is TGTGCCACCAGCAAAATAGCGGGGGTGAGGGAGACCCAGTACTTC.

This clonotype was observed a few times. The chain is built from TRBV20-1 and TRBJ1-6; no definite D call. Germline CDR1 DFQATT, CDR2 SNEGSKA (reference sequence). The CDR3 runs to 18 residues. The germline V and J ends were trimmed by 3 bases and 0 bases, with 18 bases remaining between them. The CDR3 DNA reads TGCAGTGCTAGGGGTCAGGACGATAGGAGCTCCTATAATTCACCCCTCCACTTT. Its translation is CSARGQDDRSSYNSPLHF.

The chain links TRBV10-1 to TRBJ2-2; D might be TRBD2 (5 bases). The CDR3 extends over 15 amino acids. Trimming removed 3 bases at V and 5 bases at J, with 13 bases between. Germline values: CDR1 WNHNN, CDR2 SYGVQD (reference sequence). This CDR3 is CASSDDQRDTGELFF. The CDR3 region has the DNA TGCGCCAGCAGTGATGACCAGAGGGATACCGGGGAGCTGTTTTTT.